Detailed here is one TCR beta chain. Its target is unknown. The CDR3 is 15 residues long. Germline assignment: CDR1 SNHLY and CDR2 FYNNEI. The V gene lost 0 bases and the J gene lost 0 bases, with 9 bases spanning the gap. Some clones are missing from TCRdb's copy, which holds only in-frame ones; the method was immunoSEQ multiplex PCR. The sample carries about 46,000 clones, around three quarters recorded once. This entry is derived from a study of PD-1 blockade in classical Hodgkin lymphoma. Study results and caveats: Baseline TCR diversity was reportedly lower in newly diagnosed patients than healthy donors. CD4+ TCR diversity climbed significantly by C4D1, unlike CD8+ TCR diversity.

Relapses following autologous stem cell transplantation were seen in all patients, with brentuximab vedotin exposure varying. Patients had relapsed/refractory classical Hodgkin lymphoma with complete response, partial response or progressive disease as best response. This chain joins TRBV2 and TRBJ2-7; D is tentatively TRBD1 or TRBD2 (5 bases each). Sequencing was performed on peripheral blood mononuclear cells (PBMCs), taken before the second cycle of nivolumab. The source is a human donor with classical Hodgkin lymphoma. Here the CDR3 DNA reads TGTGCCAGCAGTGAAGCGGGGGTAGACTCCTACGAGCAGTACTTC. Amino acid sequence: CASSEAGVDSYEQYF.